The 27 T cell receptor beta chains listed next were all sequenced from one sample in a study of T-cell memory formation after mild COVID-19. TCRdb re-called the 5' RACE reads through MiXCR, storing one row per CDR3 protein. The sample records 250,000 to 300,000 distinct CDR3 sequences, around 15% being singletons. Sequenced sample: PBMCs or a T cell subset sorted from them (not recorded which). These receptor sequences come from a man between 18 and 29 years old who had mild COVID-19 (a few samples of this study predate the infection). Cell type and time point are not known.

The sample holds a few counts of this clonotype. This sequence joins TRBV20-1 and TRBJ1-5, with D unresolved. Germline V gene lookup returns CDR1 DFQATT and CDR2 SNEGSKA (reference sequence). V was trimmed by 6 bases and J by 0 bases, leaving 18 bases between them. The length of the CDR3 is 16 residues. CDR3 in amino acids: CSARARTRGSNQPQHF. CDR3 sequence (DNA): TGCAGTGCGCGAGCTAGGACGCGGGGTAGCAATCAGCCCCAGCATTTT.

J is TRBJ1-5 and V is TRBV21-1. TRBV21-1 is described as a pseudogene. The CDR3 covers 11 residues. CDR3 sequence (DNA): TGTGCCAGCAGCGGCGACCAGCCCCAGCATTTT. Translation: CASSGDQPQHF.

This chain connects TRBV28 to TRBJ1-5; 8 nucleotides match TRBD1. The V and J ends lost 5 bases and 7 bases, in that order; junction bases with no gene match: 16. CDR1 is MDHEN, CDR2 SYDVKM, per germline. The CDR3 runs to 17 residues. As DNA, the CDR3 is TGTGCCAGCAGTCCTTACAGATCCGGGACAGGAAGGCAGCCCCAGCATTTT. Its protein product is CASSPYRSGTGRQPQHF.

A few counts support this clonotype. At one end the junction does not follow the germline gene, possibly because of a read error. This chain links TRBV5-1 with TRBJ1-1, with D uncertain. Germline loops: CDR1 SGHRS, CDR2 YFSETQ. The CDR3 runs to 13 residues. For the CDR3, the DNA is TGCACCAGCCGGAGAGACTCGAACACTGAAGCTTTCTTT. Amino acids: CTSRRDSNTEAFF.

There are a few counts of this clonotype. J is TRBJ1-2 and V is TRBV5-1; 7 bases fit TRBD1. Germline V gene lookup returns CDR1 SGHRS and CDR2 YFSETQ. V lost 7 bases to trimming and J lost 4 bases; unmatched junction nucleotides: 7. The CDR3 loop spans 13 amino acids. In DNA, the CDR3 is TGCGCCAGCCGAGGGGGCCCGGGCTATGGCTACACCTTC. Amino acid sequence: CASRGGPGYGYTF.

This clonotype has more than one count but fewer than ten. The CDR3, as DNA: TGTGCCAGCAGTTACTCTTTCCTAGCAGCCGGGGAGCTGTTTTTT. Translated, it gives CASSYSFLAAGELFF. This sequence joins TRBV6-5 and TRBJ2-2, with D possibly being TRBD2 (5 bases). V lost 0 bases, J lost 6 bases, and 11 bases lay in between. The CDR3 length is 15 residues. Per the germline V gene, CDR1 is MNHEY and CDR2 is SVGAGI.

The rearrangement links TRBV5-1 to TRBJ2-7, with D perhaps assigned TRBD1 or TRBD2 (5 bases each). The ends were cut back, 4 bases at V and 2 bases at J, with 10 bases in the middle. This CDR3 is 13 amino acids long. From germline, CDR1 is SGHRS and CDR2 YFSETQ. The CDR3: CASSVQEAYEQYV. CDR3 nucleotide sequence: TGCGCCAGCAGCGTACAGGAGGCCTACGAGCAGTACGTC.

This chain uses TRBV7-9 with TRBJ1-2; D unclear. This CDR3 has 13 residues. V dropped 5 bases and J dropped 1 base, with 8 bases sitting between them. From germline, CDR1 is SEHNR and CDR2 FQNEAQ (reference sequence). The CDR3 DNA sequence: TGTGCCAGCAGCCCGACGGATAACTATGGCTACACCTTC. As protein: CASSPTDNYGYTF.

In this sample, this clonotype turned up once. The chain uses TRBV20-1 and TRBJ1-2; possibly TRBD1 for D (5 bases). The CDR3 length is 15 residues. Trimming pared 5 bases from V and 4 bases from J, leaving 20 bases between. CDR1 is DFQATT and CDR2 is SNEGSKA in the germline V gene (reference sequence). The DNA for the CDR3 is TGCAGTGCTCCGGACGGGGACCCGCTCTTCTATGGCTACACCTTC. Its protein product is CSAPDGDPLFYGYTF.

This clonotype was seen more than once but under ten times. The chain uses TRBV5-1 and TRBJ2-7; D not certain. V lost 0 bases and J lost 7, with 23 bases in between. This CDR3 has 17 amino acids. Germline V gene data show CDR1 as SGHRS and CDR2 as YFSETQ. The CDR3 nucleotides are TGCGCCAGCAGCTTGGAGCCTTCGGGCAGCCTAAAGGAGGAGCAGTACTTC. This translates into CASSLEPSGSLKEEQYF.

The chain employs TRBV19 and TRBJ2-3, with TRBD2 matching over 9 bases. The CDR3 runs 16 residues. J lost 6 bases, V lost 9 bases, and 16 bases had no gene match. From germline, CDR1 is LNHDA and CDR2 SQIVND (reference sequence). CDR3 nucleotide sequence: TGTGCCAGCAGGGGCCCTGCCCTAGCGGGGACGGATACGCAGTATTTT. Its translation: CASRGPALAGTDTQYF.

The chain couples TRBV29-1 to TRBJ2-6, with 9 bases matching TRBD1. From germline, CDR1 is SQVTM and CDR2 ANQGSEA. CDR3 size: 13 residues. In DNA form, the CDR3 reads TGCAGGGACAGGGGCACTGGGGCCAACGTCCTGACTTTC. Its translation is CRDRGTGANVLTF.

This clonotype came up a few times. This chain uses TRBV18 with TRBJ1-1; D not resolved. The CDR3 runs 14 residues. Per the germline V gene, CDR1 is KGHSH and CDR2 is LQKENI. V lost 2 bases, J lost 0 bases, and 7 bases lay in between. The CDR3, as DNA: TGTGCCAGCTCACCAGGATTTATGAACACTGAAGCTTTCTTT. Protein product: CASSPGFMNTEAFF.

CDR3 protein: CASSLQPGQPQHF. CDR3 nucleotides: TGTGCCAGCAGTCTCCAACCAGGTCAGCCCCAGCATTTT. The V call is TRBV12-3 or TRBV12-4, the J call TRBJ1-5, with unresolved D. Trimming left V 5 bases short and J 6 bases short, with 11 bases between. CDR3 length: 13 residues.

This clonotype was detected only a few times. CDR3 bases: TGTGCCACCAGCGGGGGACTCTATTACGAGCAGTACTTC. Protein: CATSGGLYYEQYF. The chain couples TRBV15 to TRBJ2-7, with TRBD2 as a possible D gene (6 bases). Between the trimmed V and J ends, which lost 5 bases and 4 bases, there was a span of 12 bases. This CDR3 contains 13 residues. CDR1 and CDR2 (germline): LNHNV, YYDKDF (reference sequence).

A few counts support this clonotype. CDR3 nucleotides: TGCGCCAGCAGCCAAGGTCACGGGGGGGCTGGGGAGACCCAGTACTTC. Its translation is CASSQGHGGAGETQYF. V is TRBV4-3 and J is TRBJ2-5, with 8 bases aligning to TRBD2. Germline trimming cut 1 base from V and 5 bases from J; bases unmatched to any gene: 9. The CDR3 totals 16 residues. The germline V gene has CDR1 LGHNA and CDR2 YSLEER.

This chain links TRBV20-1 with TRBJ2-3; 8 positions match TRBD1. Germline V gene data show CDR1 as DFQATT and CDR2 as SNEGSKA (reference sequence). The CDR3 is made up of 15 amino acids. The DNA of the CDR3 is TGCAGCTTGATGCAGGGGGCCGGTGGCACAGATACGCAGTATTTT. Its protein is CSLMQGAGGTDTQYF.

This clonotype was recorded at least ten times. The chain is built from TRBV20-1 and TRBJ2-2, with a weak D call TRBD2 (5 bases). The V gene lost 5 bases and the J gene lost 10 bases, with 17 bases spanning the gap. Germline loops: CDR1 DFQATT, CDR2 SNEGSKA (reference sequence). This CDR3 spans 13 amino acids. CDR3 bases: TGCAGTGCTCCTCACCTAGGGCGGGCGGAGCTGTTTTTT. Translated: CSAPHLGRAELFF.

The rearrangement uses TRBV7-3 and TRBJ2-1; D is unresolved. The V gene lost 3 bases and the J gene lost 3 bases, with 6 bases spanning the gap. Germline V lookup: CDR1 SGHTA, CDR2 FQGTGA. This CDR3 comprises 13 residues. The CDR3 DNA is TGTGCCAGCAGCTTCGGCTTCTACAATGAGCAGTTCTTC. Protein sequence: CASSFGFYNEQFF.

The J gene is TRBJ2-1, the V gene TRBV7-8; the D gene is possibly TRBD2 (6 bases). The germline gives CDR1 SGHVS, CDR2 FQNEAQ. V was clipped by 6 bases and J by 4 bases, with 22 bases between them. This CDR3 contains 17 residues. The CDR3 protein is CASRLARDGGNYNEQFF. The CDR3 DNA is TGTGCCAGCAGACTAGCCCGGGACGGGGGAAATTACAATGAGCAGTTCTTC.

The genes are TRBV20-1 and TRBJ2-1; D uncertain. The CDR3 is made up of 12 amino acids. The germline V and J ends were trimmed by 3 bases and 6 bases, with 9 bases remaining between them. Per germline, CDR1 DFQATT and CDR2 SNEGSKA (reference sequence). In nucleotides, the CDR3 is TGCAGTGCTAGTGGTGTAGCCAATGAGCAGTTCTTC. Residues: CSASGVANEQFF.

This clonotype was picked up a small number of times. The J gene is TRBJ1-1, the V gene TRBV5-1; D is unresolved. Germline V gene lookup returns CDR1 SGHRS and CDR2 YFSETQ. The V and J ends lost 10 bases and 4 bases respectively, with 11 bases between them. The CDR3 has 11 residues. CDR3 sequence: CAVQIGTEAFF. CDR3 DNA sequence: TGCGCCGTCCAGATCGGCACTGAAGCTTTCTTT.

The sample holds many counts of this clonotype. V gene TRBV4-3 combines with J gene TRBJ1-1, with unresolved D. The CDR3 totals 13 residues. V lost 1 base and J lost 1, with 4 bases in between. CDR1 is LGHNA, CDR2 YSLEER, per germline. The CDR3 spells CASSQGWNTEAFF. CDR3 sequence (DNA): TGCGCCAGCAGCCAAGGTTGGAACACTGAAGCTTTCTTT.

V and J are TRBV7-3 and TRBJ2-5; 13 positions match TRBD2. Germline loops: CDR1 SGHTA, CDR2 FQGTGA. The CDR3 totals 16 residues. After removal of 5 bases from V and 5 bases from J, the junction contained 8 bases not matched to a gene. CDR3 DNA sequence: TGTGCCAGCAGCCCCGACCCGGGACTAGCGGGGGAGACCCAGTACTTC. It codes for CASSPDPGLAGETQYF.

This clonotype was observed a handful of times. CDR3 nucleotide sequence: TGCAGTGTTCCCATCTTAGGGCAGGACCGTCAGCCCCAGCATTTT. This sequence encodes CSVPILGQDRQPQHF. The chain carries TRBV20-1 and TRBJ1-5; D is undetermined. The germline V and J ends were trimmed by 7 bases and 6 bases, with 22 bases remaining between them. The CDR3 runs 15 residues. Germline V gene sequence: CDR1 DFQATT, CDR2 SNEGSKA (reference sequence).

This clonotype has a count of ten or more. The chain employs TRBV30 and TRBJ2-3; D remains ambiguous. This CDR3 contains 14 residues. The V gene lost 3 bases and the J gene lost 0 bases, with 10 bases spanning the gap. The V gene's germline CDR1 is GTSNPN and CDR2 SVGIG (reference sequence). CDR3 sequence: CAWRSSYSTDTQYF. CDR3 DNA: TGTGCCTGGAGGTCCAGCTATAGCACAGATACGCAGTATTTT. The full variable domain, its missing parts supplied by reference TRBV30 and TRBJ2-3, is SQTIHQWPATLVQPVGSPLSLECTVEGTSNPNLYWYRQAAGRGLQLLFYSVGIGQISSEVPQNLSASRPQDRQFILSSKKLLLSDSGFYLCAWRSSYSTDTQYFGPGTRLTVL.

This clonotype was observed a few times. This chain connects TRBV27 to TRBJ1-1; D remains unclear. The germline CDR1 and CDR2 sequences are MNHEY and SMNVEV (reference sequence). V was clipped by 4 bases and J by 6 bases, with 9 bases between them. The CDR3 is made up of 12 amino acids. The CDR3 DNA sequence: TGTGCCAGCAGTTCCGCCGGCTCTGAAGCTTTCTTT. It specifies CASSSAGSEAFF.